This passage covers 21 T cell receptor beta chains from one sample sequenced in a study of beta chain features in type 1 diabetes. Since all of the isolated RNA was reverse transcribed, expressed TCRB transcripts were what got sequenced. Sequenced by immunoSEQ multiplex PCR; TCRdb stores in-frame clones only, minus some. Seen here are about 360,000 clones, roughly an eighth observed once, and the top ten hold more than 0.015%. Material for sequencing was naive CD4+ T cells from blood. Every receptor here comes from a man aged 18-30 years in good health.

This rearrangement joins TRBV30 to TRBJ2-7; TRBD1 might be the D (5 bases). The germline V gene encodes CDR1 GTSNPN and CDR2 SVGIG (reference sequence). CDR3 length: 13 residues. The V gene lost 5 bases and the J gene lost 4 bases, with 15 bases spanning the gap. This CDR3 is CAWGGGPGYEQYF. DNA of the CDR3: TGTGCCTGGGGCGGTGGCCCAGGGTACGAGCAGTACTTC. The full variable domain, rest sourced from reference TRBV30 and TRBJ2-7, is SQTIHQWPATLVQPVGSPLSLECTVEGTSNPNLYWYRQAAGRGLQLLFYSVGIGQISSEVPQNLSASRPQDRQFILSSKKLLLSDSGFYLCAWGGGPGYEQYFGPGTRLTVT.

This clone was found a few times. The rearrangement joins TRBV2 to TRBJ2-7; no reliable D call. CDR3 length: 14 amino acids. Looked up from germline, CDR1 is SNHLY and CDR2 is FYNNEI. V was shortened by 4 bases and J by 6 bases, with 16 bases between the two germline ends. CDR3 sequence: CASSVYLRSSEQYF. CDR3 in DNA: TGTGCCAGCAGTGTGTATTTACGGAGTTCCGAGCAGTACTTC.

The chain is built from TRBV10-3 and TRBJ2-3, with D unclear. This CDR3 region has 11 residues. The V end lost 8 bases, the J end lost 3 bases, and 6 bases lay between the germline ends. Per the germline V gene, CDR1 is ENHRY and CDR2 is SYGVKD. CDR3 amino acids: CAIGRTDTQYF. Written as DNA, the CDR3 is TGTGCCATCGGGCGTACAGATACGCAGTATTTT.

This clone was seen more than once but under ten times. The gene calls are TRBV19 and TRBJ1-1; D not resolved. V lost 0 bases to trimming and J lost 3 bases, with 8 bases between them. Looked up from germline, CDR1 is LNHDA and CDR2 is SQIVND (reference sequence). The CDR3 length is 14 residues. CDR3 nucleotide sequence: TGTGCCAGTAGTATAGATTCCCCGGACACTGAAGCTTTCTTT. Translating gives CASSIDSPDTEAFF.

The rearrangement uses TRBV4-2 and TRBJ1-1; D uncertain. The CDR3 runs 13 residues. The germline gives CDR1 LGHNA, CDR2 YNFKEQ. Trimming stripped 0 bases from V and 7 bases from J, with 9 bases between. In nucleotides, the CDR3 is TGTGCCAGCAGCCAAGAGTGGGAGGGTGAAGCTTTCTTT. Translated, it gives CASSQEWEGEAFF.

This clone was seen only a few times. This rearrangement joins TRBV30 to TRBJ1-4; maybe TRBD1 (6 bases). Germline CDR1 reads GTSNPN; CDR2 reads SVGIG (reference sequence). Trimming shortened V by 4 bases and J by 8 bases, and 20 bases separated the two germline ends. This CDR3 comprises 15 residues. Written as DNA, the CDR3 is TGTGCCTGGACCAGAGCCCGACAGGCGGAGGAAAAACTGTTTTTT. Translating gives CAWTRARQAEEKLFF.

This clone has more than one count but fewer than ten. The CDR3 nucleotides read TGCAGCGTTGACTCTAGAATGGTTGTACACAATGAGCAGTTCTTC. It translates to CSVDSRMVVHNEQFF. The chain has TRBV29-1 and TRBJ2-1; D gene unclear. Trimming removed 3 bases from V and 5 bases from J, with 17 bases in between. This CDR3 contains 15 residues. The V gene's germline CDR1 is SQVTM and CDR2 ANQGSEA.

This clone has only a few counts. V is TRBV6-5 and J is TRBJ1-1, with D unresolved. Germline assignment: CDR1 MNHEY and CDR2 SVGAGI. The CDR3 totals 14 residues. V was cut by 0 bases and J by 2 bases, with 7 bases left in between. CDR3 protein: CASSYSEGNTEAFF. The CDR3 DNA reads TGTGCCAGCAGTTACTCGGAGGGTAACACTGAAGCTTTCTTT.

The V call is TRBV7-9, the J call TRBJ2-3; tentatively, D is TRBD2 (6 bases). Between the trimmed V and J ends, which lost 0 bases and 4 bases, there was a span of 8 bases. The CDR3 length is 14 residues. Germline V CDR1 and CDR2: SEHNR, FQNEAQ (reference sequence). The CDR3: CASSLAGSSDTQYF. Here the CDR3 DNA reads TGTGCCAGCAGCTTAGCCGGGAGTTCAGATACGCAGTATTTT.

This clone was seen more than once but under ten times. The rearrangement links TRBV30 to TRBJ2-5; 12 bases map to TRBD2. The CDR3 has 14 residues. J was trimmed by 4 bases and V by 2 bases; bases with no gene match: 2. The germline V gene has CDR1 GTSNPN and CDR2 SVGIG (reference sequence). The CDR3 here is CAWSPGLAGETQYF. In DNA, the CDR3 is TGTGCCTGGAGTCCGGGACTAGCGGGAGAGACCCAGTACTTC.

The chain couples TRBV9 to TRBJ2-3, with TRBD2 matching over 8 bases. This CDR3 contains 16 residues. The V segment lost 4 bases and the J segment 2 bases; nucleotides outside the gene matches: 9. Germline V gene sequence: CDR1 SGDLS, CDR2 YYNGEE. This chain's CDR3 is CASSKGVAGYTDTQYF. The CDR3 nucleotides are TGTGCCAGCAGCAAGGGGGTAGCGGGGTACACAGATACGCAGTATTTT.

This clone was seen a handful of times. The CDR3 sequence: CASLQGGTYEQYF. CDR3 in DNA: TGTGCCAGTCTCCAGGGGGGAACCTACGAGCAGTACTTC. The chain is built from TRBV28 and TRBJ2-7; a possible D gene is TRBD1 (7 bases). V lost 9 bases and J 2 bases, leaving 14 bases between the germline ends. CDR1 MDHEN and CDR2 SYDVKM come from the germline V gene. This CDR3 spans 13 amino acids.

The CDR3 here is CASSLGGYTDTQYF. DNA of the CDR3: TGTGCCAGCAGCTTAGGAGGGTACACAGATACGCAGTATTTT. This sequence joins TRBV11-3 and TRBJ2-3; D may be TRBD2 (5 bases). V was pared by 1 base and J by 2 bases, with 7 bases between. This CDR3 is 14 amino acids long. In germline, CDR1 is SGHNT, CDR2 YENEEA.

There are a few counts of this clone. This chain links TRBV29-1 with TRBJ1-2; D is unresolved. From germline, CDR1 is SQVTM and CDR2 ANQGSEA. The CDR3 runs 18 residues. With 6 bases removed from V and 2 bases from J, the gap between germline ends came to 28 bases. The CDR3 sequence is CSVTNKLYGRVQNYGYTF. The CDR3 coding sequence is TGCAGCGTGACCAATAAACTTTACGGGAGAGTTCAGAACTATGGCTACACCTTC.

In this sample, this clone turned up a few times. The chain uses TRBV4-2 and TRBJ2-5; D perhaps matches TRBD1 (5 bases). This CDR3 has 15 amino acids. Germline loops: CDR1 LGHNA, CDR2 YNFKEQ. Trimming pared 0 bases from V and 5 bases from J, leaving 13 bases between. CDR3 sequence: CASSQDGQGSETQYF. CDR3 nucleotides: TGTGCCAGCAGCCAAGATGGGCAGGGTAGCGAGACCCAGTACTTC.

This clone was counted a few times. CDR3 sequence reads: CASADNQPQHF. In DNA, the CDR3 is TGCGCCAGCGCAGACAATCAGCCCCAGCATTTT. The chain combines TRBV5-1 with TRBJ1-5; D gene ambiguous. V dropped 7 bases and J dropped 3 bases, with 5 bases sitting between them. Germline V gene sequence: CDR1 SGHRS, CDR2 YFSETQ. This CDR3 has 11 residues.

The chain combines TRBV7-2 with TRBJ2-7, with no clear D. This CDR3 contains 14 residues. In germline, CDR1 is SGHTA, CDR2 FQGNSA. Trimming took off 5 bases at V and 0 bases at J, with 11 bases between the two ends. The CDR3 nucleotides are TGTGCCAGCAGCATAGACGCGCCCTCCTACGAGCAGTACTTC. Amino acids: CASSIDAPSYEQYF.

This clone was counted only a few times. The chain carries TRBV15 and TRBJ2-3, with 12 bases lining up with TRBD2. V lost 5 bases, J lost 8 bases, and 8 bases stayed unmatched. Germline assignment: CDR1 LNHNV and CDR2 YYDKDF (reference sequence). The CDR3 totals 15 residues. CDR3 bases: TGTGCCACCAGCCAGAGGGGACTAGCGGGCGGTACGCAGTATTTT. Amino acid sequence: CATSQRGLAGGTQYF.

This sequence joins TRBV15 and TRBJ2-2; D not resolved. This CDR3 spans 14 amino acids. V was pared by 8 bases and J by 3 bases, with 13 bases between. Germline V gene data show CDR1 as LNHNV and CDR2 as YYDKDF (reference sequence). DNA of the CDR3: TGTGCCACCGCCGGCCTAGTCGACACCGGGGAGCTGTTTTTT. It yields the protein CATAGLVDTGELFF.

DNA for the CDR3: TGTGCCAGCAGCTTGCTAGGACAGGGCTCCTACGAGCAGTACTTC. Its translation: CASSLLGQGSYEQYF. V usage is TRBV5-5 and J usage is TRBJ2-7; 8 nucleotides line up with TRBD1. V shed 1 base, J shed 0 bases, and the junction held 3 bases outside the gene matches. CDR3 length equals 15 residues. Germline CDR1 reads SGHKS; CDR2 reads YYEKEE (reference sequence).

This clone came up a few times. V gene TRBV30 combines with J gene TRBJ2-7; D might be TRBD1 (5 bases). Germline V lookup: CDR1 GTSNPN, CDR2 SVGIG (reference sequence). The CDR3 has 14 residues. This chain's CDR3 is CARTVGPPTYEQYF. Here the CDR3 DNA reads TGTGCTCGTACCGTGGGGCCCCCCACCTACGAGCAGTACTTC. Variable domain in full (rest from reference TRBV30 and TRBJ2-7): SQTIHQWPATLVQPVGSPLSLECTVEGTSNPNLYWYRQAAGRGLQLLFYSVGIGQISSEVPQNLSASRPQDRQFILSSKKLLLSDSGFYLCARTVGPPTYEQYFGPGTRLTVT.